Shown below are 13 T cell receptor beta chains from a single sample sequenced in a study of regulatory T cells in long-lasting Graves disease. Building of the TCR beta libraries involved iRepertoire HTBI primers and Arm-PCR of CDR3 regions. TCRdb recomputed calls from the multiplex PCR reads with MiXCR, one row per CDR3 protein. The table records 350,000 to 500,000 distinct CDR3 sequences, 16% of them present only once. Time point of the sample: newly diagnosed GD, antithyroid drugs for less than 3 months. Preparation of the TCR library used RNA extracted from PBMCs. The same data also contributed to another study, on T cells in Graves' hyperthyroidism and ophthalmopathy.

The sequenced sample was peripheral blood mononuclear cells (PBMCs), obtained at new diagnosis, from a patient treated with antithyroid drugs. These TCRs come from a woman aged 25 to 39 with Graves disease.

This clonotype appeared many times. This chain joins TRBV4-2 and TRBJ2-1; D perhaps matches TRBD2 (5 bases). The V gene's germline CDR1 is LGHNA and CDR2 YNFKEQ. Trimming took off 4 bases at V and 9 bases at J, with 16 bases between the two ends. The CDR3 loop spans 14 amino acids. CDR3 coding DNA: TGTGCCAGCAGCCCCATCTCGGAGGCGGGTGAGCAGTTCTTC. Translating it yields CASSPISEAGEQFF.

This clonotype came up many times. The chain combines TRBV18 with TRBJ2-1, with D unresolved. Between the trimmed V and J ends, which lost 4 bases and 10 bases, there was a span of 8 bases. CDR1 KGHSH and CDR2 LQKENI come from the germline V gene. The CDR3 contains 11 residues. CDR3 in DNA: TGTGCCAGCTCACGAAATACGGAGCAGTTCTTC. Residues: CASSRNTEQFF.

The chain links TRBV11-2 to TRBJ2-3; D may correspond to TRBD1 or TRBD2 (5 bases each). Germline-derived CDR1 and CDR2 are SGHAT and FQNNGV. V lost 4 bases and J 5 bases, leaving 13 bases between the germline ends. There are 14 residues in the CDR3. CDR3 coding DNA: TGTGCCAGCAGCTCCGGGACGAGGGTAGATACGCAGTATTTT. Protein: CASSSGTRVDTQYF. Based on the CDR3 plus reference TRBV11-2 and TRBJ2-3, the full variable domain is EAGVAQSPRYKIIEKRQSVAFWCNPISGHATLYWYQQILGQGPKLLIQFQNNGVVDDSQLPKDRFSAERLKGVDSTLKIQPAKLEDSAVYLCASSSGTRVDTQYFGPGTRLTVL.

This clonotype was counted between two and nine times. The chain employs TRBV6-2 or TRBV6-3 and TRBJ1-3; D unresolved. The CDR3 has 16 amino acids. The V end was cut by 0 bases, the J end by 0 bases, with 9 bases between. CDR1 is MNHEY and CDR2 is SVGEGT in the germline V gene. This CDR3 reads CASSYSRRSSGNTIYF. CDR3 sequence (DNA): TGTGCCAGCAGTTACTCGAGACGAAGCTCTGGAAACACCATATATTTT.

The chain combines TRBV28 with TRBJ2-1, with 7 bases aligning to TRBD1. The CDR3 spans 14 residues. Germline CDR1 reads MDHEN; CDR2 reads SYDVKM. The V segment lost 4 bases and the J segment 15 bases; nucleotides outside the gene matches: 15. The chain's CDR3 is CASSSIGLTGWRFF. The CDR3 DNA is TGTGCCAGCAGTTCGATCGGGCTGACAGGGTGGAGGTTCTTC.

This clonotype was observed at least ten times. The chain links TRBV5-5 to TRBJ2-1; no clear D. This CDR3 spans 17 amino acids. Looked up from germline, CDR1 is SGHKS and CDR2 is YYEKEE (reference sequence). Trimming pared 2 bases from V and 0 bases from J, leaving 15 bases between. The chain's CDR3 is CASSFSPAMSSYNEQFF. CDR3 bases: TGTGCCAGCAGCTTCTCTCCAGCGATGAGCTCCTACAATGAGCAGTTCTTC.

The chain is built from TRBV11-2 and TRBJ2-4; weak D call: TRBD2 (7 bases). Germline values: CDR1 SGHAT, CDR2 FQNNGV. The CDR3 covers 15 residues. Trimming took 5 bases from V and 6 from J, leaving 17 bases between them. In nucleotides, the CDR3 is TGTGCCAGCAGCCCCGGGGGGCGCGGGAGAAACATTCAGTACTTC. Translated: CASSPGGRGRNIQYF. Drawing the rest from reference TRBV11-2 and TRBJ2-4, the complete variable domain is EAGVAQSPRYKIIEKRQSVAFWCNPISGHATLYWYQQILGQGPKLLIQFQNNGVVDDSQLPKDRFSAERLKGVDSTLKIQPAKLEDSAVYLCASSPGGRGRNIQYFGAGTRLSVL.

This clonotype has only a few counts. V gene TRBV20-1 combines with J gene TRBJ2-5; TRBD2 aligns across 7 bases. The germline CDR1 and CDR2 sequences are DFQATT and SNEGSKA (reference sequence). This CDR3 contains 13 residues. V was clipped by 3 bases and J by 5 bases; unmatched bases: 6. The DNA for the CDR3 is TGCAGTGCTAGGGGAGGGAGGTATGAGACCCAGTACTTC. This translates into CSARGGRYETQYF.

This clonotype was seen repeatedly, ten times or more. The chain recombines TRBV12-3 or TRBV12-4 with TRBJ2-7, with D perhaps being TRBD1 or TRBD2 (5 bases each). This CDR3 region has 14 residues. V was clipped by 2 bases and J by 5 bases, with 13 bases between them. CDR3 protein: CASSLTSGPHEQYF. In DNA, the CDR3 is TGTGCCAGCAGTTTAACGTCGGGACCCCACGAGCAGTACTTC.

V gene TRBV28 combines with J gene TRBJ1-5, with D perhaps TRBD1 (6 bases). The germline V gene has CDR1 MDHEN and CDR2 SYDVKM. The CDR3 length is 13 residues. V was trimmed by 7 bases and J by 5 bases, leaving 12 bases between them. DNA for the CDR3: TGTGCCAGCACCGGTACAGGGTATCAGCCCCAGCATTTT. It encodes CASTGTGYQPQHF.

This clonotype has a count of ten or more. The genes are TRBV7-2 and TRBJ2-5; D gene unclear. The CDR3 covers 14 residues. Germline CDR1 reads SGHTA; CDR2 reads FQGNSA. Between the trimmed V and J ends, which lost 8 bases and 4 bases, there was a span of 17 bases. CDR3 amino acids: CASGAIGLGETQYF. The CDR3 nucleotides read TGTGCCAGCGGTGCCATTGGGCTGGGAGAGACCCAGTACTTC.

This chain connects TRBV7-9 to TRBJ1-1; 8 bases fit TRBD1. CDR3 length: 13 residues. V dropped 7 bases and J dropped 5; count of bases not matched to a gene: 6. Germline CDR1 and CDR2: SEHNR and FQNEAQ (reference sequence). The CDR3 here is CASTLTGETEAFF. In DNA, the CDR3 is TGTGCCAGCACCTTGACAGGGGAAACTGAAGCTTTCTTT.

This clonotype was recorded many times. The chain combines TRBV20-1 with TRBJ1-5; D call uncertain. Germline V gives CDR1 DFQATT, CDR2 SNEGSKA (reference sequence). The CDR3 consists of 14 residues. The V and J ends lost 1 base and 4 bases respectively, with 11 bases between them. DNA of the CDR3: TGCAGTGCTAGAGCCGTGGATGAGAATCAGCCCCAGCATTTT. The encoded protein is CSARAVDENQPQHF.